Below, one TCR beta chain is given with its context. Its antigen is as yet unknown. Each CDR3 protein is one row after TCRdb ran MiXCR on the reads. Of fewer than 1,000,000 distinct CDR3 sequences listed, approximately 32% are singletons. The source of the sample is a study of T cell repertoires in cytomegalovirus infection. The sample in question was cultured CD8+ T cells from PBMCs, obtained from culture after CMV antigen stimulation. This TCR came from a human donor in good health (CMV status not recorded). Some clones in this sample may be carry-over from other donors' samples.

CDR3 coding DNA: TGTGCCAGCAGCTTAGAGCCCGCAGGACTCCAAGAGACCCAGTACTTC. This gives the protein CASSLEPAGLQETQYF. The chain is built from TRBV7-9 and TRBJ2-5; tentative D call: TRBD2 (5 bases). Germline V lookup: CDR1 SEHNR, CDR2 FQNEAQ (reference sequence). The V end lost 1 base, the J end lost 1 base, and 13 bases lay between the germline ends. This CDR3 spans 16 amino acids. Drawing the rest from reference TRBV7-9 and TRBJ2-5, the complete variable domain is DTGVSQNPRHKITKRGQNVTFRCDPISEHNRLYWYRQTLGQGPEFLTYFQNEAQLEKSRLLSDRFSAERPKGSFSTLEIQRTEQGDSAMYLCASSLEPAGLQETQYFGPGTRLLVL.